A single sample is the source of the 10 T cell receptor beta chains below, sequenced in a study of T-cell reconstitution after alpha-beta-depleted transplantation in children. TCRbeta library preparation incorporated unique molecular identifiers. TCRdb itself ran the PCR reads through MiXCR, one entry per CDR3 protein. The sample lists approximately 650,000 distinct CDR3 sequences; about an eighth were seen once. This material consisted of PBMCs, taken before TCRalphabeta/CD19-depleted stem cell transplant. The receptors shown here come from a girl aged 2-10 years with congenital amegakaryocytic thrombocytopenia, due to receive a stem cell transplant.

This clonotype was observed many times. The J gene is TRBJ2-5, the V gene TRBV20-1; D is uncertain. The CDR3 is 13 residues long. Germline V CDR1 and CDR2: DFQATT, SNEGSKA (reference sequence). V lost 4 bases and J 5 bases, leaving 14 bases between the germline ends. CDR3 loop: CSAKTIRRETQYF. CDR3 DNA: TGCAGTGCTAAGACGATCCGGCGGGAGACCCAGTACTTC.

The chain carries TRBV5-1 and TRBJ2-5; no definite D call. V lost 0 bases, J lost 3 bases, and 6 bases lay in between. The V gene's germline CDR1 is SGHRS and CDR2 YFSETQ. The CDR3 is 13 amino acids. The DNA for the CDR3 is TGCGCCAGCAGCTTGGGTGAGGAAGAGACCCAGTACTTC. Translation gives CASSLGEEETQYF.

This clonotype has a handful of counts. The chain is built from TRBV12-3 or TRBV12-4 and TRBJ1-5; D not certain. This CDR3 is built from 12 residues. Deletions cut 4 bases from V and 6 bases from J, with 7 bases between. The CDR3 protein is CASSYGSQPQHF. In DNA, the CDR3 is TGTGCCAGCAGTTATGGAAGTCAGCCCCAGCATTTT.

This clonotype showed up many times. The chain recombines TRBV20-1 with TRBJ2-7; a weak D match, TRBD2 (6 bases). The V end was cut by 6 bases, the J end by 2 bases, with 14 bases between. The CDR3 extends over 13 amino acids. The germline V gene has CDR1 DFQATT and CDR2 SNEGSKA (reference sequence). The CDR3 DNA sequence: TGCAGTGCCCAGACTAGTGGTACCTACGAGCAGTACTTC. Amino acids: CSAQTSGTYEQYF.

This clonotype was detected only once. Being one base from a much bigger clone, this may be a read error. V and J are TRBV5-6 and TRBJ1-3; D perhaps matches TRBD1 (5 bases). Between the trimmed V and J ends, which lost 4 bases and 1 base, there was a span of 9 bases. Germline V gene sequence: CDR1 SGHDT, CDR2 YYEEEE. The CDR3 contains 14 residues. CDR3: CASSRGESGNTIYF. The CDR3 DNA reads TGTGCCAGCAGCCGGGGGGAATCTGGAAACACCATATATTTT.

In this sample, this clonotype turned up many times. This chain joins TRBV20-1 and TRBJ2-2, with no clear D. V was trimmed by 0 bases and J by 1 base, leaving 12 bases between them. This CDR3 region has 16 residues. The germline gives CDR1 DFQATT, CDR2 SNEGSKA (reference sequence). The CDR3 nucleotides read TGCAGTGCTAGAGATGCCGGACGACTGAACACCGGGGAGCTGTTTTTT. Amino acids: CSARDAGRLNTGELFF.

This clonotype was observed many times. The genes are TRBV15 and TRBJ1-1, with D possibly being TRBD1 (5 bases). The CDR3 extends over 14 amino acids. Germline CDR1 reads LNHNV; CDR2 reads YYDKDF (reference sequence). The V end lost 0 bases, the J end lost 6 bases, and 11 bases lay between the germline ends. In nucleotides, the CDR3 is TGTGCCACCAGCAGAGATGGGGCTCCAGCTGAAGCTTTCTTT. Amino acids: CATSRDGAPAEAFF.

This clonotype was counted many times. This chain links TRBV12-3 or TRBV12-4 with TRBJ2-5; D not resolved. The CDR3 totals 11 residues. Deletions cut 5 bases from V and 13 bases from J, with 14 bases between. CDR3 DNA sequence: TGTGCCAGCAGTGCTCGGGTCCGAACGTACTTC. Residues: CASSARVRTYF.

The J gene is TRBJ2-1, the V gene TRBV19; 15 nucleotides line up with TRBD2. Germline V gene data show CDR1 as LNHDA and CDR2 as SQIVND (reference sequence). Unmatched junction bases numbered 13, after V lost 5 bases and J lost 8 bases. This CDR3 contains 18 residues. The CDR3 nucleotides read TGTGCCAGTAGTTCGTGGACTAGCGGGAGGGCCACCAGGGATGAGCAGTTCTTC. Its translation: CASSSWTSGRATRDEQFF.

This clonotype was picked up many times. The chain recombines TRBV20-1 with TRBJ2-3; the D gene is possibly TRBD1 (5 bases). The CDR3 runs 13 residues. Germline CDR1 and CDR2: DFQATT and SNEGSKA (reference sequence). The V and J ends lost 3 bases and 4 bases respectively, with 11 bases between them. CDR3 region: CSASLPGSDTQYF. The CDR3 DNA sequence: TGCAGTGCTAGTTTGCCAGGGTCAGATACGCAGTATTTT.